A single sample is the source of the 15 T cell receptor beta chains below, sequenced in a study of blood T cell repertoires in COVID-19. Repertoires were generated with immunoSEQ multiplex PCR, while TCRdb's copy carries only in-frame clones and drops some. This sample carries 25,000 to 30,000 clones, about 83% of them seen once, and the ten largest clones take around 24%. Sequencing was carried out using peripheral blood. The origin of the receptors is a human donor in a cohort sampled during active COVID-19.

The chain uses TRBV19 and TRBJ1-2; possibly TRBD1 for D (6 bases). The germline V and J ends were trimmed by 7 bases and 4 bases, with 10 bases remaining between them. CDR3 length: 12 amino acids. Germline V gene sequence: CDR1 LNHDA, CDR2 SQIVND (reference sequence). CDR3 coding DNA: TGTGCCAGTACGCAGGGGTCCTATGGCTACACCTTC. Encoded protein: CASTQGSYGYTF. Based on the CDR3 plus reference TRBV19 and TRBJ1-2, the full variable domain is DGGITQSPKYLFRKEGQNVTLSCEQNLNHDAMYWYRQDPGQGLRLIYYSQIVNDFQKGDIAEGYSVSREKKESFPLTVTSAQKNPTAFYLCASTQGSYGYTFGSGTRLTVV.

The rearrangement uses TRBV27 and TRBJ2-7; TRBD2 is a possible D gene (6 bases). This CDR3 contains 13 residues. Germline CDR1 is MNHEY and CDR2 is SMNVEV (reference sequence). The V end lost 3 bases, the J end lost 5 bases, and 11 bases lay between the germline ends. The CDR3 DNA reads TGTGCCAGCAGTTTTTCCGGGAGCAACGAGCAGTACTTC. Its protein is CASSFSGSNEQYF.

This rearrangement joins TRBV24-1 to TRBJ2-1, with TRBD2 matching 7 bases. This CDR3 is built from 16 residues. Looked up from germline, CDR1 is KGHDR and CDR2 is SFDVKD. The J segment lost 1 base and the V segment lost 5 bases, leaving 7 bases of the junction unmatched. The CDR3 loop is CATSALAAESYNEQFF. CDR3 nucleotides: TGTGCCACCAGTGCCCTAGCGGCAGAGTCCTACAATGAGCAGTTCTTC.

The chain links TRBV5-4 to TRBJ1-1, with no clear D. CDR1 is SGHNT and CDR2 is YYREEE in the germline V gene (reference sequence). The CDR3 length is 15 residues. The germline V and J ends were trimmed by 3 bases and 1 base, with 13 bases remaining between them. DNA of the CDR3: TGTGCCAGCAGCTGGTACTACCGGAGGAACACTGAAGCTTTCTTT. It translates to CASSWYYRRNTEAFF.

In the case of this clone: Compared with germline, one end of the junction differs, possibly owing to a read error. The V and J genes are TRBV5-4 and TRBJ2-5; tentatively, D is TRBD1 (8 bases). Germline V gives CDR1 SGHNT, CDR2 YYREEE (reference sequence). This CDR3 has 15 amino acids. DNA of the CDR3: TGTGCCAACAGCAAGACCACAGGGGGGGGAGAGACCCAGTACTTC. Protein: CANSKTTGGGETQYF.

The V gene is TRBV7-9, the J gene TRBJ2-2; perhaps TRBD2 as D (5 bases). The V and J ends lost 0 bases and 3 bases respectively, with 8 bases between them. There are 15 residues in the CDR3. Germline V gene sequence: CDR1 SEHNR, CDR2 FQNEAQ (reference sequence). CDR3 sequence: CASSLASGDTGELFF. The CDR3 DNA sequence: TGTGCCAGCAGCTTAGCCTCCGGGGACACCGGGGAGCTGTTTTTT.

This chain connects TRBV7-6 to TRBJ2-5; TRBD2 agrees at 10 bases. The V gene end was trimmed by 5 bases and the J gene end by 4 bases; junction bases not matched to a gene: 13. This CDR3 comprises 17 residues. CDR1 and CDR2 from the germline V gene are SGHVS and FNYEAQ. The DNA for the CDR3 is TGTGCCAGCAGCGATACAGTAGCGGGAGGAAGGGCAGAGACCCAGTACTTC. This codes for CASSDTVAGGRAETQYF.

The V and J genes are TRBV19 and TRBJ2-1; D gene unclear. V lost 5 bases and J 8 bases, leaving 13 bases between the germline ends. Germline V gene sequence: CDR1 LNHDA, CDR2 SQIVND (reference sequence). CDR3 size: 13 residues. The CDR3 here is CASSAPSMDEQFF. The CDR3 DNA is TGTGCCAGTAGTGCCCCATCTATGGATGAGCAGTTCTTC.

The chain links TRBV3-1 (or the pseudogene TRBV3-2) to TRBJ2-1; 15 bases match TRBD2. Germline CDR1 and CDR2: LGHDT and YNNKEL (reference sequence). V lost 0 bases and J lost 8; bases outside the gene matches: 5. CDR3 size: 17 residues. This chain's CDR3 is CASSQDIGLAGGDEQFF. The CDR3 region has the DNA TGTGCCAGCAGCCAAGATATCGGACTAGCGGGAGGGGATGAGCAGTTCTTC.

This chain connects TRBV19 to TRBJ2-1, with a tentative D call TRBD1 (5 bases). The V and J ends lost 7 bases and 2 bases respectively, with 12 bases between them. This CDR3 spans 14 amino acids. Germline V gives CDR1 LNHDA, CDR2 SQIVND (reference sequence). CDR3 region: CASMDNSAYNEQFF. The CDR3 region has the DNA TGTGCCAGTATGGACAATTCGGCCTACAATGAGCAGTTCTTC.

CDR3 sequence reads: CASSSGQGVGVDGYTF. The CDR3 coding sequence is TGTGCCAGCAGCTCGGGACAGGGGGTAGGAGTGGATGGCTACACCTTC. The chain uses TRBV3-1 (or the pseudogene TRBV3-2) and TRBJ1-2; 11 bases match TRBD1. V trimming: 5 bases; J trimming: 6 bases; junction bases outside the gene matches: 11. This CDR3 is 16 amino acids long. The germline V gene has CDR1 LGHDT and CDR2 YNNKEL (reference sequence).

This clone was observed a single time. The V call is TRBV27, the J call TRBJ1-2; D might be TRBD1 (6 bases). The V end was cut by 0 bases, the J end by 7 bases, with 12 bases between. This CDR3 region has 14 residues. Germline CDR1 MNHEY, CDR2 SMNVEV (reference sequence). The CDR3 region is CASSLSQSGAGYTF. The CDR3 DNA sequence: TGTGCCAGCAGTTTATCGCAGTCAGGGGCTGGCTACACCTTC.

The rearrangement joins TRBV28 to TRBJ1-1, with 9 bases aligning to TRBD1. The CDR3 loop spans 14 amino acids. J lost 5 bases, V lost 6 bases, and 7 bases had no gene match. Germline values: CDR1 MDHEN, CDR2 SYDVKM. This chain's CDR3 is CASSLTGGSTEAFF. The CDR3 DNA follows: TGTGCCAGCAGCTTGACAGGGGGAAGTACTGAAGCTTTCTTT.

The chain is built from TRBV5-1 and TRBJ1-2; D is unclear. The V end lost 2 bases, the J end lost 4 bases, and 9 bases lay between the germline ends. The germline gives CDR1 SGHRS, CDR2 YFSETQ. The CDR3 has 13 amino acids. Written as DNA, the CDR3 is TGCGCCAGCAGCTTAACAGATTCCTATGGCTACACCTTC. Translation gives CASSLTDSYGYTF.

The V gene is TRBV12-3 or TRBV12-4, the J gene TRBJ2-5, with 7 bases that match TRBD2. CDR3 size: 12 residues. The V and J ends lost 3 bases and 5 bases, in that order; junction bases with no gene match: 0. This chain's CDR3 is CASSFSGETQYF. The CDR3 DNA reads TGTGCCAGCAGTTTTAGCGGGGAGACCCAGTACTTC.